The 9 T cell receptor beta chains below were found in one sample sequenced in a study of cytomegalovirus exposure and HLA in healthy donors. Amplification used 60 Vbeta primers and 13 Jbeta primers. The assay was immunoSEQ multiplex PCR, and TCRdb's table has in-frame clones only and misses some. This table has some 140,000 clones, approximately 75% appearing once. Input material: PBMCs. The origin of the receptors is a man between 18 and 29 years old in good health and CMV-seronegative.

This clone has a single count. The chain couples TRBV5-1 to TRBJ2-7; 11 nucleotides align to TRBD1. The V segment lost 4 bases and the J segment 3 bases; nucleotides outside the gene matches: 3. Germline V gene lookup returns CDR1 SGHRS and CDR2 YFSETQ. This CDR3 region has 14 residues. The CDR3 region is CASSIGTGGYEQYV. CDR3 DNA sequence: TGCGCCAGCAGCATCGGGACAGGGGGCTACGAGCAGTACGTC.

The chain couples TRBV5-1 to TRBJ1-2; 9 bases map to TRBD1. The V gene's germline CDR1 is SGHRS and CDR2 YFSETQ. V shed 3 bases, J shed 5 bases, and the junction held 8 bases outside the gene matches. The CDR3 runs 15 residues. CDR3: CASSSGQGRGYGYTF. Here the CDR3 DNA reads TGCGCCAGCAGCTCGGGACAGGGACGGGGGTATGGCTACACCTTC. Using reference TRBV5-1 and TRBJ1-2 for the parts outside the CDR3, the full variable domain is KAGVTQTPRYLIKTRGQQVTLSCSPISGHRSVSWYQQTPGQGLQFLFEYFSETQRNKGNFPGRFSGRQFSNSRSEMNVSTLELGDSALYLCASSSGQGRGYGYTFGSGTRLTVV.

The gene calls are TRBV5-4 and TRBJ2-3; 9 nucleotides agree with TRBD2. The length of the CDR3 is 15 residues. V trimming: 2 bases; J trimming: 4 bases; junction bases outside the gene matches: 5. Germline values: CDR1 SGHNT, CDR2 YYREEE (reference sequence). CDR3 loop: CASSLSSGKPDTQYF. The CDR3 coding sequence is TGTGCCAGCAGCTTATCTAGCGGGAAGCCAGATACGCAGTATTTT.

The chain joins TRBV28 to TRBJ2-7; TRBD1 matches 9 bases. This CDR3 region has 21 residues. With 2 bases clipped from V and 0 bases from J, the junction kept 20 bases outside the gene matches. Germline lookup yields CDR1 MDHEN and CDR2 SYDVKM. CDR3 nucleotide sequence: TGTGCCAGCAGTTTAGGCTACGGATTGGTTACTGGGACAGGGAGCTCCTACGAGCAGTACGTC. This translates into CASSLGYGLVTGTGSSYEQYV.

In its sample, this clone was seen a few times. V is TRBV5-1 and J is TRBJ1-1; D not resolved. V was cut by 2 bases and J by 1 base, with 6 bases left in between. Germline V gives CDR1 SGHRS, CDR2 YFSETQ. The CDR3 has 13 amino acids. CDR3: CASSFDWNTEAFF. The CDR3 nucleotides read TGCGCCAGCAGCTTTGACTGGAACACTGAAGCTTTCTTT.

This clone was recorded a few times. The chain uses TRBV7-9 and TRBJ1-1; 11 bases agree with TRBD1. This CDR3 comprises 18 residues. Germline lookup yields CDR1 SEHNR and CDR2 FQNEAQ (reference sequence). The V segment lost 0 bases and the J segment 4 bases; nucleotides outside the gene matches: 10. For the CDR3, the DNA is TGTGCCAGCAGCTTAGCGGGGGACAGGGGGAGTTTGGGCACTGAAGCTTTCTTT. Translation: CASSLAGDRGSLGTEAFF. Complete variable domain (other parts from reference TRBV7-9 and TRBJ1-1): DTGVSQNPRHKITKRGQNVTFRCDPISEHNRLYWYRQTLGQGPEFLTYFQNEAQLEKSRLLSDRFSAERPKGSFSTLEIQRTEQGDSAMYLCASSLAGDRGSLGTEAFFGQGTRLTVV.

In its sample, this clone was seen a few times. V and J are TRBV20-1 and TRBJ1-2; D possibly corresponds to TRBD1 (6 bases). The CDR3 is made up of 11 amino acids. CDR1 DFQATT and CDR2 SNEGSKA come from the germline V gene (reference sequence). V was cut by 8 bases and J by 6 bases, with 13 bases left in between. The CDR3 nucleotides are TGCAGTCCCGGGGGGCCTAATGGCTACACCTTC. This codes for CSPGGPNGYTF.

This chain connects TRBV5-4 to TRBJ2-3; TRBD1 might be the D (6 bases). CDR1 and CDR2 from the germline V gene are SGHNT and YYREEE (reference sequence). The CDR3 is made up of 13 amino acids. Trimming took off 3 bases at V and 5 bases at J, with 10 bases between the two ends. In DNA, the CDR3 is TGTGCCAGCAGCTCAGGGGACGGAGATACGCAGTATTTT. Protein: CASSSGDGDTQYF.

J is TRBJ2-2 and V is TRBV5-6; D perhaps matches TRBD2 (6 bases). Germline CDR1 and CDR2: SGHDT and YYEEEE. The CDR3 runs 14 residues. V lost 0 bases, J lost 7 bases, and 10 bases lay in between. Here the CDR3 reads CASSLGLVVGELFF. CDR3 in DNA: TGTGCCAGCAGCTTGGGACTAGTCGTCGGGGAGCTGTTTTTT.